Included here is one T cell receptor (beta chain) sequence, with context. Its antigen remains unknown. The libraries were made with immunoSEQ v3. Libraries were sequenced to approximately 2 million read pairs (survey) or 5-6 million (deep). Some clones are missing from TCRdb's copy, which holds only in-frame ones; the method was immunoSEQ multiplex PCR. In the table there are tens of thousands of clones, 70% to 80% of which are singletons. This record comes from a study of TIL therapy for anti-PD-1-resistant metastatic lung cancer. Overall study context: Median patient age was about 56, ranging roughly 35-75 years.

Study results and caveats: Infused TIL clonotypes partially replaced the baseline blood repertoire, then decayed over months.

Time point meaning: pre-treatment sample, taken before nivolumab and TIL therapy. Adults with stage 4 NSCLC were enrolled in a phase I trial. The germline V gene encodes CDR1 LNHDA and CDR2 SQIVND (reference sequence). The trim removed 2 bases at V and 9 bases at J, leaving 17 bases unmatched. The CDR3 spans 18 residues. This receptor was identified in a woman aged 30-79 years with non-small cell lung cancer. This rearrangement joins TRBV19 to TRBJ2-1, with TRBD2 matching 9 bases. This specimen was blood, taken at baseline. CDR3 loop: CASSISLIAGARAGEQFF. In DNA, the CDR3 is TGTGCCAGTAGTATAAGTCTTATAGCGGGAGCCCGCGCCGGTGAGCAGTTCTTC.